This T cell receptor (beta chain) was sequenced during a study of the immune and genomic landscape of osteosarcoma (dated by TCRdb to 2020 to 2021). For context, the study as a whole: A total of about 50 pediatric and adult patients with high-grade osteosarcoma made up the overall cohort, and the median age at diagnosis was roughly 25 years (range roughly 5-90). To define immunogenic potential, the study profiled osteosarcoma specimens using whole genome, RNA and T-cell receptor sequencing along with immunohistochemistry and reverse phase protein arrays. The goal of the study was to explain why immune checkpoint inhibitors have shown limited clinical activity in osteosarcoma. A few patients contributed a couple of samples from the same tumor site. To characterize the osteosarcoma immunogenomic landscape, TCR sequencing results were integrated with transcriptome, protein array and immunostaining data. Poor-risk disease was overrepresented in the cohort, as 73% of patients had an unfavorable pathologic response to standard therapy and around 69% were deceased. In the overall cohort, 45% to 60% of patients were male, and localized disease at diagnosis was presented by about 80% of patients. Overall study outcomes, separate from this receptor: Because osteosarcoma is rare and all possible samples were collected, sample size was not determined by any statistical method. Along with the frozen tumor specimens, matched blood was collected from just a couple of patients. Productive TCR clonality was found to be low overall, with an average of 0.09 and a maximum of 0.3, which suggested limited T-cell clonal expansion. Higher TCR productive clonality was observed in the immune-hot C3 cluster than in the cold C1 cluster, although TCR productive clonality remained low overall. Rather than matched normal tissue, external data from normal skin and healthy peripheral blood provided the clonality benchmarks. In five cases, the repertoire was dominated by a single hyperexpanded clone, and fewer than 100 T-cell clonotypes were detected in all five cases.

TCR beta chain CDR3 regions were immunosequenced with the ImmunoSEQ Assay (Adaptive Biotechnologies). On the study's bioinformatics: The ImmunoSEQ Analyzer platform was used to export TCRB rearrangements, read counts, read proportions and gene usage. T-cell clonality was calculated on productive rearrangements as 1 minus Pielou's evenness. In the clonal space homeostasis analysis, clonotypes were sorted into rare, small, medium, large or hyperexpanded (0.01 to 1 of the repertoire) bins. TCR productive clonality was compared across immune clusters C1, C2 and C3 using the Wilcoxon rank sum test. The immuneACCESS repertoire file appears here via TCRdb, limited to in-frame rearrangements. These files lack a portion of the clones; in checked studies, under half of the deficit traces to unresolved V genes, and the cause of the others is not known. The V and J calls and the clone size are those of that table, but D and trimming were determined from the DNA. The sample contains about 10,000 clones, around 71% of them found a single time. The ten largest make up roughly a sixth of the sample.

The tumors sampled were post-treatment primary, local recurrence and metastasis specimens taken from patients with a poor prognosis. Measured from the cysteine to the phenylalanine, the CDR3 is 16 residues long. The kept DNA is CDR3 alone, 48 bases in frame from the first base. Reading the germline V gene gives CDR1 SGHTA and CDR2 FQGTGA. The V end gives up 2 bases and the J end 7 bases, leaving 10 bases in the junction not matched to a gene. Notes on this clone: Its antigen target is currently unknown. Base qualities were left out, and no much larger clone turns up one base away.

The source material was osteosarcoma tumor tissue from the lung. This sequence originates from a human donor with osteosarcoma. Rearrangement joined TRBV7-3 to TRBJ2-3; TRBD2 fits 9 bases in the junction. This receptor carries the CDR3 CASSLPRLAATNTQYF. In nucleotides, the sequence is TGTGCCAGCAGCTTACCAAGACTAGCGGCGACGAATACGCAGTATTTT.